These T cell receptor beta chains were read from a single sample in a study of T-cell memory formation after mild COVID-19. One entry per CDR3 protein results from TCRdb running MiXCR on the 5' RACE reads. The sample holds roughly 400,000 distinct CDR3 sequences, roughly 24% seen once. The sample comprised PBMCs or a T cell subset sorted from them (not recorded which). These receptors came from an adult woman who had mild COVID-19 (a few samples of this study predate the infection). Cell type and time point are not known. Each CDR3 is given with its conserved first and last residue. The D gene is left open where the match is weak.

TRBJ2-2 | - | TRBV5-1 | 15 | CASSLIAGKAGELFF
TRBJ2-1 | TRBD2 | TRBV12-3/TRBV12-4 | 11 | CASSSSSGQFF
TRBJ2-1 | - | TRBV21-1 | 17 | CASSKAGVRTAYNEQFF
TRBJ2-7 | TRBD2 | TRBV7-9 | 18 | CASTSLGLAGVSAYEQYF
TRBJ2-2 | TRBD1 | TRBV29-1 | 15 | CSVEEQGANTGELFF
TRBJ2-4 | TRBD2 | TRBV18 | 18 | CASSSTTPGLAAKNIQYF
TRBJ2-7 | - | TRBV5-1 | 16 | CASSLDGGRDTYEQYF
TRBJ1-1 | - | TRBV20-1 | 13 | CSGSQGQDTEAFF
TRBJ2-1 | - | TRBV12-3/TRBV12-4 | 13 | CASSLGGVNEQFF
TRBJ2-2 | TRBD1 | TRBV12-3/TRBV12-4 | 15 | CASNGQGGNTGELFF
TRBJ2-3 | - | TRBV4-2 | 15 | CASSQGIFSTDTQYF
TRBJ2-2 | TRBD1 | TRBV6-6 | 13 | CASSRQGAGELFF
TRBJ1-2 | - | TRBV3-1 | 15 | CASSPGGQTLYGYTF
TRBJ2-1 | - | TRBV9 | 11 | CASSETGEQFF
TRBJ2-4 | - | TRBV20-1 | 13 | CSARATVKNIQYF
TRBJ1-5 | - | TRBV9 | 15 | CASSVGIGQNQPQHF
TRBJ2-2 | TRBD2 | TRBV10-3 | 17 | CAISAALAGPGNGELFF
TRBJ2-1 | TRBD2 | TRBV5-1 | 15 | CASSLSLAGDREQFF
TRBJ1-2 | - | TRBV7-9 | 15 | CASNPWRTANYGYTF
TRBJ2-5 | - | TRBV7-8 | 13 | CASSRGTRETQYF
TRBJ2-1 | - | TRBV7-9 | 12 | CASSLPSAEQFF
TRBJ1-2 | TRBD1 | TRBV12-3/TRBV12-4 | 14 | CASSPGPGGYGYTF
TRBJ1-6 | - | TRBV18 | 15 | CASSTLDSQNSPLHF
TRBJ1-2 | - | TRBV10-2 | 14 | CASSGGSSLYGYTF
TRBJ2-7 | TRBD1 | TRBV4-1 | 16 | CASSQEFDRGLDEQYF
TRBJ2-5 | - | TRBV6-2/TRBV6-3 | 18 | CASSYLQGRPILQETQYF
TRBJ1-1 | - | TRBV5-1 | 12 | CASSLEGGKAFF
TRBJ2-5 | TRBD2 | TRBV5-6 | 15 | CASSPGLAGGGTQYF
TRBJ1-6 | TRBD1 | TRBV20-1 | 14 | CSATLGQGATPLHF
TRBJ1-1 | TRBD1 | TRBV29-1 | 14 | CSVAGTALNTEAFF
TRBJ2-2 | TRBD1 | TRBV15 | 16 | CATSRGDREYTGELFF
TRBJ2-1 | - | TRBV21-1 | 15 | CASSKVPTGRGEQFF
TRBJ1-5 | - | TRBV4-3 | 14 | CASSQDRGYQPQHF
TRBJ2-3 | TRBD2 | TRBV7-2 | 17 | CASSFGLAGVSTDTQYF
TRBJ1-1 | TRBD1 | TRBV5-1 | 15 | CASSLARTGVTEAFF
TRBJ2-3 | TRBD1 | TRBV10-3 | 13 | CATRGPGTDTQYF
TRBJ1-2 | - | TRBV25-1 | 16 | CASSDPGPSKNYGYTF